Shown below are 5 T cell receptor beta chains from a single sample sequenced in a study of preoperative IRX-2 immunotherapy in early breast cancer. Documented treatment: preoperative locoregional IRX-2 cytokine immunotherapy. Profiling relied on immunoSEQ multiplex PCR, and the TCRdb table lists in-frame clones only, not all of them. The sample gives around 60,000 clones, approximately 93% of which show up once; roughly 1.5% is in the top ten. Sample collection occurred from a patient treated with IRX-2 immunotherapy. Receptor source: a human donor with breast cancer.

The rearrangement uses TRBV5-6 and TRBJ1-2; perhaps TRBD1 as D (5 bases). CDR3 size: 17 residues. Trimming removed 1 base from V and 2 bases from J, with 18 bases in between. CDR1 and CDR2 (germline): SGHDT, YYEEEE. The CDR3 here is CASSLRTGASENYGYTF. CDR3 DNA sequence: TGTGCCAGCAGCTTGCGGACCGGGGCCTCCGAGAACTATGGCTACACCTTC.

The rearrangement joins TRBV9 to TRBJ2-3, with 14 bases identical to TRBD2. V shed 4 bases, J shed 0 bases, and the junction held 16 bases outside the gene matches. In germline, CDR1 is SGDLS, CDR2 YYNGEE. This CDR3 has 21 amino acids. This chain's CDR3 is CASSRTGAGTSGSLSTDTQYF. Here the CDR3 DNA reads TGTGCCAGCAGCCGCACGGGGGCGGGGACTAGCGGGAGTTTGAGCACAGATACGCAGTATTTT. The whole variable domain, remainder taken from reference TRBV9 and TRBJ2-3, is DSGVTQTPKHLITATGQRVTLRCSPRSGDLSVYWYQQSLDQGLQFLIQYYNGEERAKGNILERFSAQQFPDLHSELNLSSLELGDSALYFCASSRTGAGTSGSLSTDTQYFGPGTRLTVL.

J is TRBJ2-7 and V is TRBV5-6; D ambiguous. CDR3 length: 11 residues. The V end was cut by 1 base, the J end by 5 bases, with 4 bases between. Germline values: CDR1 SGHDT, CDR2 YYEEEE. The CDR3 DNA follows: TGTGCCAGCAGCTTGTCCCACGAGCAGTACTTC. Protein product: CASSLSHEQYF.

This chain uses TRBV5-1 with TRBJ2-2, with 8 bases matching TRBD2. Germline loops: CDR1 SGHRS, CDR2 YFSETQ. This CDR3 is built from 15 residues. J gave up 6 bases and V 4 bases, and 8 bases lay outside the gene matches. The CDR3 region is CASSLTGGAAGELFF. The CDR3 bases are TGCGCCAGCAGCCTTACCGGGGGGGCGGCCGGGGAGCTGTTTTTT.

This clone was seen a handful of times. The genes are TRBV7-3 and TRBJ2-2; D not resolved. V lost 2 bases to trimming and J lost 2 bases, with 12 bases between them. The CDR3 totals 16 residues. The germline V gene encodes CDR1 SGHTA and CDR2 FQGTGA. CDR3 region: CASSLLDGANTGELFF. The CDR3 DNA sequence: TGTGCCAGCAGCTTACTGGACGGAGCTAACACCGGGGAGCTGTTTTTT.